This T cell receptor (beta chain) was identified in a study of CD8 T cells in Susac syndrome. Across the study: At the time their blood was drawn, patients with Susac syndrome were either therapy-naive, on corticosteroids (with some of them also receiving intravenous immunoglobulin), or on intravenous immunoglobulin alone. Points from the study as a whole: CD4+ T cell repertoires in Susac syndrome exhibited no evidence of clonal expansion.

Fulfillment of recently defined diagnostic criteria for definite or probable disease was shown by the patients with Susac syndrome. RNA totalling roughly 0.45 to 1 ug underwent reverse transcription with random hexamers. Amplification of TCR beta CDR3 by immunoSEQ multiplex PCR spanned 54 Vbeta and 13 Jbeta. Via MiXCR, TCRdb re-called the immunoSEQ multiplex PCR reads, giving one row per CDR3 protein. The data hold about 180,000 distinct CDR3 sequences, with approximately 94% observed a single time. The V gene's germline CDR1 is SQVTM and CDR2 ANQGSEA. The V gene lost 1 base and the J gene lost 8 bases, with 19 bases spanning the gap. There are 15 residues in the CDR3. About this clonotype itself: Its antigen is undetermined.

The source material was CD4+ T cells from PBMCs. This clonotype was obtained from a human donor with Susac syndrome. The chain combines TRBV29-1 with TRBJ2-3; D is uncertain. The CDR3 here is CSVEGLPVVGGTQYF. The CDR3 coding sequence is TGCAGCGTTGAAGGACTCCCCGTGGTTGGTGGTACGCAGTATTTT.